This T cell receptor (beta chain) came from a study of blood T cell repertoires in COVID-19. How the authors handled the data: Nucleated cell counts were estimated from reference gene primer amplification. Sequencing used immunoSEQ multiplex PCR; TCRdb keeps in-frame clones, though not all of them. Clonal size and the V and J genes are those of that table, whereas D and trimming came from the DNA. The sample holds about 350,000 clones, 86% seen once. The clonotype originates from a woman aged 55-70 years with COVID-19, enrolled during active disease. The sample was peripheral blood.

The CDR3 region is CASSEARGAGVTYNEQFF. The CDR3 region has the DNA TGTGCCAGCAGTGAAGCGAGGGGAGCGGGGGTCACCTACAATGAGCAGTTCTTC. The rearrangement links TRBV6-1 to TRBJ2-1, with 8 positions matching TRBD2. Germline assignment: CDR1 MNHNS and CDR2 SASEGT. The V and J ends lost 0 bases and 2 bases, in that order; junction bases with no gene match: 9. This CDR3 comprises 18 residues.